The source of this TCR beta chain is a study of regulatory T cells in long-lasting Graves disease. Documented time point: persistent/refractory GD, antithyroid drugs over 5 years with positive TRAb. Extracted PBMC RNA gave rise to the TCR library. With iRepertoire HTBI primers and Arm-PCR of CDR3 regions, TCR beta libraries were built. Using its own MiXCR run on the multiplex PCR reads, TCRdb lists one record per CDR3 protein. Here the sample spans approximately 470,000 distinct CDR3 sequences, around 21% being singletons. Trimming removed 2 bases at V and 7 bases at J, with 11 bases between. From germline, CDR1 is MDHEN and CDR2 SYDVKM. The CDR3 loop spans 14 amino acids. This clonotype was picked up many times.

The sequence was obtained from a female donor with Graves disease. The source was peripheral blood mononuclear cells (PBMCs), collected when the disease was refractory, from a patient treated with antithyroid drugs. V is TRBV28 and J is TRBJ2-2; tentative D call: TRBD1 (6 bases). CDR3 DNA: TGTGCCAGCAGTTTAGCAGGGGTTGGCGGGGAGCTGTTTTTT. It translates to CASSLAGVGGELFF.